This TCR beta chain comes out of a study of T cell responses to AZD1222 COVID-19 vaccine. Study overall: Analysis merged second doses at about 4 or about 12 weeks.

The V gene's germline CDR1 is SGHTA and CDR2 FQGNSA. The CDR3 contains 15 residues. V lost 1 base and J 2 bases, leaving 12 bases between the germline ends. General study findings and limits: Without day 14 samples, only post-peak T cell repertoires were studied. White British people made up most donors, females outnumbered males, and clonal diversity was possibly underestimated. CD4 TCRs associated with vaccination spanned spike, dominating at 160-218 and 743-854.

Profiling relied on immunoSEQ multiplex PCR, and the TCRdb table lists in-frame clones only, not all of them. The sample consists of 90,000 to 120,000 clones, under 95% of them appearing once. Turning to this clone: Its cognate antigen is unknown.

Sample: peripheral blood, taken on day 0 of AZD1222 vaccination. This sequence was found in an adult in good health. This rearrangement joins TRBV7-2 to TRBJ2-7; D is tentatively TRBD1 or TRBD2 (6 bases each). The chain's CDR3 is CASSLEGGPTYEQYF. The CDR3 DNA reads as TGTGCCAGCAGCTTAGAAGGGGGGCCTACCTACGAGCAGTACTTC. Supplemented by reference TRBV7-2 and TRBJ2-7, the full variable domain reads GAGVSQSPSNKVTEKGKDVELRCDPISGHTALYWYRQSLGQGLEFLIYFQGNSAPDKSGLPSDRFSAERTGGSVSTLTIQRTQQEDSAVYLCASSLEGGPTYEQYFGPGTRLTVT.